The 31 T cell receptor beta chains below all came from one sample that was sequenced in a study of blood T cell repertoires in COVID-19. Clones were sequenced by immunoSEQ multiplex PCR, and TCRdb holds only the in-frame ones, with some missing. The table shows approximately 150,000 clones, with roughly 84% occurring only once. Sequencing used peripheral blood. Receptors were obtained from a human donor with acute or convalescent COVID-19. The donor label of this sample is uncertain.

Details on this clone: The germline gene is not matched at one end of the junction; a read error may be the cause. The chain has TRBV6-2 or TRBV6-3 and TRBJ1-1; maybe TRBD1 (6 bases). The length of the CDR3 is 15 residues. Germline assignment: CDR1 MNHEY and CDR2 SVGEGT. CDR3 sequence (DNA): TGTGCCAGCAGTTACCCGACGACAGGAGGTTTTGAAGGTTTCTTT. This sequence encodes CASSYPTTGGFEGFF.

This chain joins TRBV14 and TRBJ2-7; the match to TRBD1 covers 12 bases. V lost 4 bases, J lost 4 bases, and 5 bases stayed unmatched. This CDR3 is built from 15 residues. CDR1 and CDR2 (germline): SGHDN, FVKESK. CDR3 loop: CASSRPGQGAYEQYF. CDR3 DNA sequence: TGTGCCAGCAGCCGCCCGGGACAGGGGGCGTACGAGCAGTACTTC.

The rearrangement joins TRBV19 to TRBJ2-3; TRBD2 matches at 11 bases. Germline CDR1 reads LNHDA; CDR2 reads SQIVND (reference sequence). There are 14 residues in the CDR3. The ends lost 10 bases at V and 5 bases at J; junction bases unmatched: 8. The CDR3: CATIAGGPGDTQYF. CDR3 DNA sequence: TGTGCCACCATAGCGGGGGGGCCGGGAGATACGCAGTATTTT.

The chain has TRBV19 and TRBJ1-5, with 8 bases matching TRBD1. The J segment lost 5 bases and the V segment lost 3 bases, leaving 3 bases of the junction unmatched. The CDR3 spans 14 residues. Germline-derived CDR1 and CDR2 are LNHDA and SQIVND (reference sequence). DNA of the CDR3: TGTGCCAGTAGTATCAGGGGGCCGCATCAGCCCCAGCATTTT. It encodes CASSIRGPHQPQHF.

The chain employs TRBV6-6 and TRBJ2-7; 7 nucleotides line up with TRBD2. V shed 8 bases and J 0 bases; nucleotides not matched to a gene: 4. Germline V CDR1 and CDR2: MNHNY, SVGAGI (reference sequence). This CDR3 has 13 amino acids. The CDR3: CASGGDSSYEQYV. The CDR3 nucleotides are TGTGCCAGCGGGGGGGACTCCTCCTACGAGCAGTACGTC.

The chain links TRBV5-5 to TRBJ1-6, with TRBD1 identical over 7 bases. The CDR3 contains 14 residues. V lost 4 bases, J lost 10 bases, and 8 bases stayed unmatched. From germline, CDR1 is SGHKS and CDR2 YYEKEE (reference sequence). This CDR3 is CASSTQGVRSPLHF. The CDR3 DNA follows: TGTGCCAGCAGCACCCAGGGGGTCCGCTCACCCCTCCACTTT.

This chain connects TRBV7-2 to TRBJ2-7; 7 bases align to TRBD2. The J segment lost 2 bases and the V segment lost 3 bases, leaving 7 bases of the junction unmatched. Germline V gives CDR1 SGHTA, CDR2 FQGNSA. The CDR3 consists of 15 residues. CDR3 loop: CASSFLGGSPYEQYF. In DNA form, the CDR3 reads TGTGCCAGCAGCTTTCTCGGGGGGTCCCCCTACGAGCAGTACTTC.

The V and J genes are TRBV7-9 and TRBJ2-3; tentative D call: TRBD2 (6 bases). The CDR3 consists of 15 residues. The ends were cut back, 0 bases at V and 3 bases at J, with 10 bases in the middle. Per germline, CDR1 SEHNR and CDR2 FQNEAQ (reference sequence). As DNA, the CDR3 is TGTGCCAGCAGCTTAGCAGGGGCGGGAACAGATACGCAGTATTTT. It encodes CASSLAGAGTDTQYF. Full variable domain (outside the CDR3, taken from reference TRBV7-9 and TRBJ2-3): DTGVSQNPRHKITKRGQNVTFRCDPISEHNRLYWYRQTLGQGPEFLTYFQNEAQLEKSRLLSDRFSAERPKGSFSTLEIQRTEQGDSAMYLCASSLAGAGTDTQYFGPGTRLTVL.

V usage is TRBV2 and J usage is TRBJ1-5, with 7 bases matching TRBD1. The CDR3 covers 12 residues. The germline V gene has CDR1 SNHLY and CDR2 FYNNEI. V trimming: 6 bases; J trimming: 14 bases; junction bases outside the gene matches: 10. The CDR3 spells CASSSGQADKHF. The CDR3 DNA reads as TGTGCCAGCAGCAGCGGACAGGCCGACAAGCATTTT.

The CDR3 nucleotides read TGTGCCAGCAGTAACAGGGGACCCCTCCACTTT. Amino acids: CASSNRGPLHF. This chain connects TRBV28 to TRBJ1-6; TRBD1 agrees at 7 bases. CDR1 and CDR2 from the germline V gene are MDHEN and SYDVKM. There are 11 residues in the CDR3. V shed 5 bases and J 12 bases; nucleotides not matched to a gene: 1.

This chain connects TRBV27 to TRBJ1-2, with D possibly TRBD1 on 5 matching bases. Trimming took off 0 bases at V and 2 bases at J, with 7 bases between the two ends. The CDR3 loop spans 14 amino acids. Germline CDR1 and CDR2: MNHEY and SMNVEV (reference sequence). The CDR3 region is CASSLSTANYGYTF. CDR3 in DNA: TGTGCCAGCAGTTTATCGACAGCAAACTATGGCTACACCTTC.

The rearrangement links TRBV5-1 to TRBJ1-3; D may be TRBD1 (5 bases). This CDR3 region has 15 residues. CDR1 and CDR2 (germline): SGHRS, YFSETQ. Trimming stripped 0 bases from V and 3 bases from J, with 10 bases between. The CDR3 spells CASSLVPGFGNTIYF. CDR3 coding DNA: TGCGCCAGCAGCTTGGTCCCAGGGTTTGGAAACACCATATATTTT.

V and J are TRBV9 and TRBJ1-4; a weak D match, TRBD1 (6 bases). Germline CDR1 is SGDLS and CDR2 is YYNGEE. CDR3 size: 15 residues. V shed 1 base and J shed 5 bases, with 12 bases lying between them. The CDR3 region is CASSVTGSKNEKLFF. The CDR3 DNA follows: TGTGCCAGCAGCGTAACAGGGTCTAAAAATGAAAAACTGTTTTTT. The full variable domain, completed using reference TRBV9 and TRBJ1-4, is DSGVTQTPKHLITATGQRVTLRCSPRSGDLSVYWYQQSLDQGLQFLIQYYNGEERAKGNILERFSAQQFPDLHSELNLSSLELGDSALYFCASSVTGSKNEKLFFGSGTQLSVL.

This chain links TRBV19 with TRBJ1-5; possible D gene TRBD1, 6 bases. CDR1 and CDR2 from the germline V gene are LNHDA and SQIVND (reference sequence). V lost 6 bases and J lost 6, with 12 bases in between. The CDR3 contains 13 residues. The CDR3 spells CASRAGVVQPQHF. DNA of the CDR3: TGTGCCAGTAGGGCAGGGGTCGTTCAGCCCCAGCATTTT.

The gene calls are TRBV7-9 and TRBJ2-1; 9 nucleotides line up with TRBD1. The CDR3 extends over 14 amino acids. From germline, CDR1 is SEHNR and CDR2 FQNEAQ (reference sequence). The J segment lost 5 bases and the V segment lost 5 bases, leaving 4 bases of the junction unmatched. The CDR3 DNA sequence: TGTGCCAGCAGCCGGGGACAGGGTAACAATGAGCAGTTCTTC. Amino acids: CASSRGQGNNEQFF.

This rearrangement joins TRBV27 to TRBJ2-1; 10 bases agree with TRBD2. Germline V CDR1 and CDR2: MNHEY, SMNVEV (reference sequence). Trimming at V came to 7 bases and at J to 0 bases, leaving 12 bases not matched to a gene. The length of the CDR3 is 18 residues. The CDR3 DNA reads as TGTGCCAGCAAAGGCGGTCTAGCGGGGGTAAGCTCCTACAATGAGCAGTTCTTC. The encoded protein is CASKGGLAGVSSYNEQFF.

The chain combines TRBV18 with TRBJ2-3, with D unresolved. The CDR3 is 12 amino acids. Trimming cost V 2 bases and J 6 bases, with 6 bases left between them. Germline CDR1 is KGHSH and CDR2 is LQKENI. The CDR3 is CASSPDTDTQYF. In DNA form, the CDR3 reads TGTGCCAGCTCACCAGACACGGATACGCAGTATTTT.

This chain uses TRBV2 with TRBJ1-5, with 9 nucleotides matching TRBD1. This CDR3 spans 16 amino acids. Germline CDR1 SNHLY, CDR2 FYNNEI. After removal of 5 bases from V and 4 bases from J, the junction contained 9 bases not matched to a gene. DNA for the CDR3: TGTGCCAGCAGTCGTGAGACAGGGGGAAAGAATCAGCCCCAGCATTTT. Residues: CASSRETGGKNQPQHF.

V gene TRBV5-5 combines with J gene TRBJ1-1; the match to TRBD1 covers 9 bases. V lost 4 bases, J lost 2 bases, and 6 bases stayed unmatched. The CDR3 covers 15 residues. Germline V gene data show CDR1 as SGHKS and CDR2 as YYEKEE (reference sequence). The CDR3 region has the DNA TGTGCCAGCAGCCTAGGACAGGGGCACAACACTGAAGCTTTCTTT. Translating it yields CASSLGQGHNTEAFF.

The J gene is TRBJ1-1, the V gene TRBV18; a possible D gene is TRBD1 (5 bases). CDR3 length: 14 amino acids. V was pared by 2 bases and J by 5 bases, with 12 bases between. Germline V gene lookup returns CDR1 KGHSH and CDR2 LQKENI. In DNA, the CDR3 is TGTGCCAGCTCACCAGTGGGGCGGGGGACTGAAGCTTTCTTT. As protein: CASSPVGRGTEAFF.

The J gene is TRBJ2-2, the V gene TRBV7-2; D perhaps matches TRBD2 (5 bases). The germline V gene encodes CDR1 SGHTA and CDR2 FQGNSA. Trimming took 4 bases from V and 5 from J, leaving 17 bases between them. CDR3 size: 16 residues. The CDR3 is CASSSLSVGGTGELFF. In DNA form, the CDR3 reads TGTGCCAGCAGCTCTCTGTCGGTGGGCGGGACCGGGGAGCTGTTTTTT.

This clone was observed a handful of times. The rearrangement links TRBV12-2 to TRBJ1-2. TRBV12-2 represents a pseudogene. This CDR3 is 17 amino acids long. CDR3 coding DNA: TGTGCAAGTCGCTTAGTCATTGGGGGGGTAGGCGACTATGGCTACACCTTC. It encodes CASRLVIGGVGDYGYTF.

This clone came up once. This chain links TRBV15 with TRBJ1-4, with 10 nucleotides matching TRBD1. The CDR3 length is 16 residues. V trimming: 3 bases; J trimming: 5 bases; junction bases outside the gene matches: 6. Germline-derived CDR1 and CDR2 are LNHNV and YYDKDF (reference sequence). The CDR3 coding sequence is TGTGCCACCAGCAGCCACTTGGGACAGGGGAATGAAAAACTGTTTTTT. It yields the protein CATSSHLGQGNEKLFF.

The rearrangement uses TRBV14 and TRBJ1-6; D is undetermined. The CDR3 consists of 13 residues. Germline V lookup: CDR1 SGHDN, CDR2 FVKESK. Trimming cost V 2 bases and J 9 bases, with 8 bases left between them. CDR3 amino acids: CASSQMERSPLHF. CDR3 nucleotide sequence: TGTGCCAGCAGCCAAATGGAGCGTTCACCCCTCCACTTT.

The chain employs TRBV11-3 and TRBJ2-1; D might be TRBD2 (7 bases). The germline CDR1 and CDR2 sequences are SGHNT and YENEEA. The CDR3 consists of 14 residues. Deletions cut 5 bases from V and 6 bases from J, with 14 bases between. In nucleotides, the CDR3 is TGTGCCAGCAGCCCGCGGGGGCCGGGCAATGAGCAGTTCTTC. It is translated as CASSPRGPGNEQFF.

The chain employs TRBV7-2 and TRBJ2-3; D is undetermined. Trimming pared 5 bases from V and 0 bases from J, leaving 3 bases between. Germline assignment: CDR1 SGHTA and CDR2 FQGNSA. CDR3 size: 12 residues. The CDR3, as DNA: TGTGCCAGCAGCCAGAGCACAGATACGCAGTATTTT. Residues: CASSQSTDTQYF. Full variable domain (outside the CDR3, taken from reference TRBV7-2 and TRBJ2-3): GAGVSQSPSNKVTEKGKDVELRCDPISGHTALYWYRQSLGQGLEFLIYFQGNSAPDKSGLPSDRFSAERTGGSVSTLTIQRTQQEDSAVYLCASSQSTDTQYFGPGTRLTVL.

With respect to this clone: The sample holds other DNA sequences that translate to the same CDR3. The rearrangement joins TRBV12-3 or TRBV12-4 to TRBJ1-1, with D perhaps TRBD1 (5 bases). The CDR3 consists of 13 residues. Deletions cut 1 base from V and 4 bases from J, with 7 bases between. Written as DNA, the CDR3 is TGTGCCAGCAGTTTAGGCCAGGGCACTGAAGCTTTCTTT. It specifies CASSLGQGTEAFF.

The chain joins TRBV13 to TRBJ2-5; D unresolved. The CDR3 has 15 amino acids. Between the trimmed V and J ends, which lost 5 bases and 1 base, there was a span of 14 bases. CDR1 is PRHDT, CDR2 FYEKMQ, per germline (reference sequence). This chain's CDR3 is CASSPPAAAQETQYF. Written as DNA, the CDR3 is TGTGCCAGCAGCCCGCCTGCGGCGGCCCAAGAGACCCAGTACTTC.

CDR3: CASSPWTGAYGYTF. The CDR3 DNA follows: TGTGCCAGCAGCCCTTGGACAGGGGCCTATGGCTACACCTTC. The rearrangement links TRBV7-9 to TRBJ1-2; 9 positions agree with TRBD1. With 5 bases clipped from V and 4 bases from J, the junction kept 5 bases outside the gene matches. This CDR3 comprises 14 residues. Germline V gives CDR1 SEHNR, CDR2 FQNEAQ (reference sequence).

This clone was seen just once. The chain joins TRBV11-2 to TRBJ2-3, with 8 positions matching TRBD1. The CDR3 is 16 residues long. Germline CDR1 reads SGHAT; CDR2 reads FQNNGV. Unmatched junction bases numbered 4, after V lost 1 base and J lost 1 base. The CDR3 sequence: CASSLVGTGGTDTQYF. The CDR3 bases are TGTGCCAGCAGCTTAGTTGGGACAGGAGGCACAGATACGCAGTATTTT.

The chain employs TRBV2 and TRBJ2-4, with D possibly matching TRBD1 (5 bases). Looked up from germline, CDR1 is SNHLY and CDR2 is FYNNEI. The CDR3 is 13 residues long. V was pared by 4 bases and J by 8 bases, with 12 bases between. In DNA form, the CDR3 reads TGTGCCAGCAGTGGACAGATCACGGACATTCAGTACTTC. It specifies CASSGQITDIQYF. The full variable domain, in which reference TRBV2 and TRBJ2-4 provide the parts outside the CDR3, is EPEVTQTPSHQVTQMGQEVILRCVPISNHLYFYWYRQILGQKVEFLVSFYNNEISEKSEIFDDQFSVERPDGSNFTLKIRSTKLEDSAMYFCASSGQITDIQYFGAGTRLSVL.